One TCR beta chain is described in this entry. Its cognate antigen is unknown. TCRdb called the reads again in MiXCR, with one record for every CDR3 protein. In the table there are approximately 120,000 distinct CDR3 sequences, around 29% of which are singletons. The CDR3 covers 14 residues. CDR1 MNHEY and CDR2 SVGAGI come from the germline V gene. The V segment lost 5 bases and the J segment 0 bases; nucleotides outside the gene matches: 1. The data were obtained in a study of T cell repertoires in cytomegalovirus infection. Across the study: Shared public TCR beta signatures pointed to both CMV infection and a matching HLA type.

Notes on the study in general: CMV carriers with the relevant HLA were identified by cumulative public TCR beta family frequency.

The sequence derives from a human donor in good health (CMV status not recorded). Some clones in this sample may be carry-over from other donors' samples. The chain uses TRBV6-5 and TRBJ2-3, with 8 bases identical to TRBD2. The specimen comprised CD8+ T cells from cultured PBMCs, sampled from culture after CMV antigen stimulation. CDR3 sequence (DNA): TGTGCCAGCAGTCGGGGGGGGAGCACAGATACGCAGTATTTT. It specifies CASSRGGSTDTQYF.